Following are 18 T cell receptor beta chains from one sample sequenced in a study of blood T cells in healthy people across ages. It was with a sample-barcoded 5' primer and a J-beta primer mix that a second PCR of roughly 7 to 12 cycles was run. TCRdb reanalysed the 5' RACE reads using MiXCR and keeps one entry per CDR3 protein. The sample lists around 2 million distinct CDR3 sequences; about two fifths were seen once. The specimen was blood. These receptors came from a human donor in good health.

This clonotype has a handful of counts. J is TRBJ1-2 and V is TRBV12-3 or TRBV12-4, with TRBD1 identical over 9 bases. There are 14 residues in the CDR3. Trimming at V came to 2 bases and at J to 6 bases, leaving 4 bases not matched to a gene. This CDR3 reads CASSLYGQGHGYTF. The CDR3 DNA follows: TGTGCCAGCAGTTTATATGGACAGGGGCATGGCTACACCTTC.

This sequence joins TRBV7-2 and TRBJ1-2, with 8 bases lining up with TRBD1. CDR1 and CDR2 (germline): SGHTA, FQGNSA. The CDR3 loop spans 16 amino acids. J was trimmed by 7 bases and V by 5 bases; bases with no gene match: 15. CDR3 nucleotide sequence: TGTGCCAGCAGCCCCCAAGCAGACAGGGGTGTTAGTGGCTACACCTTC. Translation gives CASSPQADRGVSGYTF.

CDR3 sequence (DNA): TGTGCCATCAGCCCTAGTGCACCCTACGAGCAGTACTTC. Translation gives CAISPSAPYEQYF. The V call is TRBV10-3, the J call TRBJ2-4; D unresolved. The J call could be wrong; TRBJ2-7 is a better fit for the DNA end. This CDR3 has 13 amino acids. Germline V gene lookup returns CDR1 ENHRY and CDR2 SYGVKD.

The CDR3 DNA sequence: TGTGCCAGCAGTTTCCCGGGACTACAAGAGACCCAGTACTTC. The encoded protein is CASSFPGLQETQYF. V gene TRBV6-2 or TRBV6-3 combines with J gene TRBJ2-5, with 7 positions matching TRBD2. The ends lost 4 bases at V and 2 bases at J; junction bases unmatched: 4. In germline, CDR1 is MNHEY, CDR2 SVGEGT. The length of the CDR3 is 14 residues.

The chain has TRBV5-1 and TRBJ2-3, with 7 bases identical to TRBD1. Trimming took 4 bases from V and 5 from J; bases not matched to a gene: 13. The CDR3 length is 16 residues. Germline loops: CDR1 SGHRS, CDR2 YFSETQ. The CDR3 loop reads CASSPEGTVIGDTQYF. The CDR3 bases are TGCGCCAGCAGCCCGGAAGGGACAGTTATAGGAGATACGCAGTATTTT.

This clonotype was counted only a few times. The chain combines TRBV12-3 or TRBV12-4 with TRBJ2-4; 9 nucleotides line up with TRBD1. The CDR3 length is 13 residues. Trimming at V came to 5 bases and at J to 13 bases, leaving 9 bases not matched to a gene. CDR3 in DNA: TGTGCCAGCAGTCCGGGACAGGGAGCGCGGCAGTACTTC. This encodes CASSPGQGARQYF.

V and J are TRBV15 and TRBJ1-2; D perhaps matches TRBD1 (6 bases). The V gene lost 0 bases and the J gene lost 3 bases, with 17 bases spanning the gap. The length of the CDR3 is 17 residues. CDR1 is LNHNV and CDR2 is YYDKDF in the germline V gene (reference sequence). This CDR3 reads CATSRERIGDIYYGYTF. The CDR3 nucleotides are TGTGCCACCAGCAGAGAGCGAATCGGGGACATATACTATGGCTACACCTTC. Full variable domain (rest looked up from reference TRBV15 and TRBJ1-2): DAMVIQNPRYQVTQFGKPVTLSCSQTLNHNVMYWYQQKSSQAPKLLFHYYDKDFNNEADTPDNFQSRRPNTSFCFLDIRSPGLGDTAMYLCATSRERIGDIYYGYTFGSGTRLTVV.

This clonotype has a handful of counts. The chain combines TRBV7-2 with TRBJ1-4; possible D gene TRBD1, 5 bases. The CDR3 runs to 14 residues. Per the germline V gene, CDR1 is SGHTA and CDR2 is FQGNSA. V gave up 3 bases and J gave up 2 bases, with 7 bases separating them. The DNA for the CDR3 is TGTGCCAGCAGCTTTCGGGGGACTAATGAAAAACTGTTTTTT. Its translation is CASSFRGTNEKLFF.

V usage is TRBV20-1 and J usage is TRBJ2-7; D gene unclear. Between the trimmed V and J ends, which lost 3 bases and 6 bases, there was a span of 9 bases. The CDR3 runs 11 residues. Germline V lookup: CDR1 DFQATT, CDR2 SNEGSKA (reference sequence). CDR3 region: CSASFGVEQYF. The CDR3 nucleotides are TGCAGTGCTAGTTTTGGGGTCGAGCAGTACTTC.

This clonotype showed up just a few times. The J gene is TRBJ1-5, the V gene TRBV7-8; 8 bases fit TRBD1. V was clipped by 5 bases and J by 2 bases; unmatched bases: 11. CDR1 is SGHVS, CDR2 FQNEAQ, per germline. The CDR3 is made up of 17 amino acids. The CDR3 loop reads CASSHVRGPGRNQPQHF. CDR3 DNA: TGTGCCAGCAGCCACGTCAGGGGGCCGGGACGCAATCAGCCCCAGCATTTT.

Only a few counts were recorded for this clonotype. V and J are TRBV4-3 and TRBJ2-7, with D perhaps TRBD1 (5 bases). CDR3 length: 16 residues. Trimming removed 2 bases at V and 0 bases at J, with 14 bases between. From germline, CDR1 is LGHNA and CDR2 YSLEER. DNA for the CDR3: TGCGCCAGCAGCCAAACCACTACAGGTTACTCCTACGAGCAGTACTTC. It translates to CASSQTTTGYSYEQYF.

The chain links TRBV11-2 to TRBJ1-5, with unresolved D. CDR3 length: 14 amino acids. Germline loops: CDR1 SGHAT, CDR2 FQNNGV. The V and J ends lost 2 bases and 2 bases respectively, with 7 bases between them. CDR3 DNA: TGTGCCAGCAGCTTAAATGGACGCAATCAGCCCCAGCATTTT. Its protein product is CASSLNGRNQPQHF. Variable domain in full (rest from reference TRBV11-2 and TRBJ1-5): EAGVAQSPRYKIIEKRQSVAFWCNPISGHATLYWYQQILGQGPKLLIQFQNNGVVDDSQLPKDRFSAERLKGVDSTLKIQPAKLEDSAVYLCASSLNGRNQPQHFGDGTRLSIL.

This chain links TRBV7-9 with TRBJ1-1, with D perhaps matching TRBD1 (6 bases). The length of the CDR3 is 15 residues. V was cut by 3 bases and J by 3 bases, with 14 bases left in between. The germline V gene has CDR1 SEHNR and CDR2 FQNEAQ (reference sequence). As DNA, the CDR3 is TGTGCCAGCAGCTTCGGGGGGGCGAGGGACACTGAAGCTTTCTTT. Residues: CASSFGGARDTEAFF. The full variable domain, in which reference TRBV7-9 and TRBJ1-1 provide the parts outside the CDR3, is DTGVSQNPRHKITKRGQNVTFRCDPISEHNRLYWYRQTLGQGPEFLTYFQNEAQLEKSRLLSDRFSAERPKGSFSTLEIQRTEQGDSAMYLCASSFGGARDTEAFFGQGTRLTVV.

This chain links TRBV7-2 with TRBJ1-2; perhaps TRBD1 as D (6 bases). The germline CDR1 and CDR2 sequences are SGHTA and FQGNSA. This CDR3 contains 14 residues. The germline V and J ends were trimmed by 2 bases and 7 bases, with 14 bases remaining between them. For the CDR3, the DNA is TGTGCCAGCAGCTTACAACAGGGATTTCTTGGCTACACCTTC. It specifies CASSLQQGFLGYTF.

The rearrangement uses TRBV4-3 and TRBJ1-2; the match to TRBD1 covers 9 bases. V dropped 3 bases and J dropped 4; count of bases not matched to a gene: 6. Germline V gives CDR1 LGHNA, CDR2 YSLEER. The CDR3 length is 15 residues. This chain's CDR3 is CASSHGTGLAYGYTF. In DNA, the CDR3 is TGCGCCAGCAGCCACGGGACAGGGTTGGCCTATGGCTACACCTTC.

The genes are TRBV20-1 and TRBJ1-5; D gene ambiguous. CDR1 DFQATT and CDR2 SNEGSKA come from the germline V gene (reference sequence). V was shortened by 5 bases and J by 9 bases, with 17 bases between the two germline ends. The CDR3 consists of 13 residues. Written as DNA, the CDR3 is TGCAGTGCTCCTCAGGCGCTGCTCGGGCCCCAGCATTTT. Encoded protein: CSAPQALLGPQHF.

This clonotype has a handful of counts. The chain combines TRBV7-2 with TRBJ2-1; TRBD2 matches at 9 bases. The CDR3 length is 15 residues. V lost 1 base and J lost 10; bases outside the gene matches: 8. Germline V gives CDR1 SGHTA, CDR2 FQGNSA. The CDR3 loop reads CASSLGRAAGGEQFF. The CDR3 coding sequence is TGTGCCAGCAGCTTAGGAAGAGCCGCGGGGGGGGAGCAGTTCTTC.

CDR3 nucleotide sequence: TGCGCCAGCAGCTTGGCCAACGGACTCTGGGATACGCAGTATTTT. Residues: CASSLANGLWDTQYF. The rearrangement links TRBV5-1 to TRBJ2-3, with D maybe TRBD2 (5 bases). Looked up from germline, CDR1 is SGHRS and CDR2 is YFSETQ. This CDR3 is 15 amino acids long. Between the trimmed V and J ends, which lost 0 bases and 6 bases, there was a span of 14 bases.